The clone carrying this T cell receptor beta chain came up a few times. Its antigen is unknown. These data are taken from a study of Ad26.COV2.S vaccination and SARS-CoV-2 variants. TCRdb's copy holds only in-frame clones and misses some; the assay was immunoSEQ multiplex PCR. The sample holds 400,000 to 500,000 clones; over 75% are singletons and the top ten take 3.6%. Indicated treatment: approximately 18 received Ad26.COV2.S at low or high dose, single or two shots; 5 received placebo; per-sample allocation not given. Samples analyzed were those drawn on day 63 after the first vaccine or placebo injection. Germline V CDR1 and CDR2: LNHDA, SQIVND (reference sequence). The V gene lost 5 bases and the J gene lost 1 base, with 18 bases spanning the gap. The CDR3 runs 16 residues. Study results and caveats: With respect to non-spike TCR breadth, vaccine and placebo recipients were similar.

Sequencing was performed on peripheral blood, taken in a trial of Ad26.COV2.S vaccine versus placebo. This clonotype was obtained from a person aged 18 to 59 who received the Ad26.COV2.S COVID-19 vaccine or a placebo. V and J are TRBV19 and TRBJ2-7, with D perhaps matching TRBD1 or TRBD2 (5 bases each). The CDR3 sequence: CASSVSHGGPSYEQYF. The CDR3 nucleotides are TGTGCCAGTAGTGTAAGTCATGGGGGTCCATCCTACGAGCAGTACTTC. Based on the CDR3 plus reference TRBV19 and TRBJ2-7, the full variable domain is DGGITQSPKYLFRKEGQNVTLSCEQNLNHDAMYWYRQDPGQGLRLIYYSQIVNDFQKGDIAEGYSVSREKKESFPLTVTSAQKNPTAFYLCASSVSHGGPSYEQYFGPGTRLTVT.